This passage covers 3 T cell receptor beta chains from one sample sequenced in a study of regulatory T cells in long-lasting Graves disease. Time point reported: newly diagnosed GD, antithyroid drugs for less than 3 months. RNA extracted from PBMCs served as the sequencing template. TCR beta libraries were built with iRepertoire HTBI primers and Arm-PCR of CDR3 regions. TCRdb analysed the multiplex PCR reads with MiXCR anew, one entry per CDR3 protein. The data show hundreds of thousands of distinct CDR3 sequences, roughly 16% seen once. This sample was shared with a second study, whose subject was T cells in Graves' hyperthyroidism and ophthalmopathy.

The input for sequencing was peripheral blood mononuclear cells (PBMCs), taken at new diagnosis, from a patient treated with antithyroid drugs. The receptor set was obtained from a man aged 18 to 29 with Graves disease.

The V call is TRBV5-1, the J call TRBJ2-2; 10 positions match TRBD1. This CDR3 spans 15 amino acids. V trimming: 4 bases; J trimming: 4 bases; junction bases outside the gene matches: 4. Germline V gives CDR1 SGHRS, CDR2 YFSETQ. Written as DNA, the CDR3 is TGCGCCAGCAGCCGGCGGGACAGGGGCACCGGGGAGCTGTTTTTT. Its protein product is CASSRRDRGTGELFF.

This clonotype was observed a few times. The CDR3 region is CASSIWAGTNTGELFF. In DNA, the CDR3 is TGTGCCAGTAGTATATGGGCAGGGACGAACACCGGGGAGCTGTTTTTT. The gene calls are TRBV19 and TRBJ2-2, with D perhaps TRBD1 (5 bases). V was clipped by 2 bases and J by 0 bases, with 10 bases between them. The V gene's germline CDR1 is LNHDA and CDR2 SQIVND (reference sequence). The CDR3 loop spans 16 amino acids.

A few counts support this clonotype. V is TRBV6-2 or TRBV6-3 and J is TRBJ2-2; D possibly uses TRBD1 or TRBD2 (5 bases each). Germline loops: CDR1 MNHEY, CDR2 SVGEGT. Between the trimmed V and J ends, which lost 5 bases and 0 bases, there was a span of 13 bases. This CDR3 spans 16 amino acids. Here the CDR3 reads CASSDRGRANTGELFF. The CDR3 bases are TGTGCCAGCAGTGACCGGGGCCGAGCGAACACCGGGGAGCTGTTTTTT.